The 20 T cell receptor beta chains presented below share a single source sample, sequenced in a study of early T cells in non-severe SARS-CoV-2 infection. TCRdb reprocessed the 5' RACE reads via MiXCR and lists one record per CDR3 protein. This sample carries 90,000 or so distinct CDR3 sequences, 15% of them seen once, and the ten largest clones take less than 7%. The sample taken for sequencing was whole blood. These receptors were obtained from an adult who was a healthcare worker with PCR-confirmed SARS-CoV-2 infection or an uninfected control (not recorded which).

The chain couples TRBV5-5 to TRBJ1-3, with D possibly being TRBD1 (6 bases). The length of the CDR3 is 15 residues. V lost 5 bases, J lost 2 bases, and 14 bases lay in between. Germline CDR1 reads SGHKS; CDR2 reads YYEKEE (reference sequence). The CDR3 here is CASSSQGSAGNTIYF. DNA of the CDR3: TGTGCCAGCAGTTCCCAGGGGTCCGCTGGAAACACCATATATTTT. The whole variable domain, filled in from reference TRBV5-5 and TRBJ1-3, reads DAGVTQSPTHLIKTRGQQVTLRCSPISGHKSVSWYQQVLGQGPQFIFQYYEKEERGRGNFPDRFSARQFPNYSSELNVNALLLGDSALYLCASSSQGSAGNTIYFGEGSWLTVV.

This chain links TRBV11-3 with TRBJ2-3, with 13 bases identical to TRBD2. Looked up from germline, CDR1 is SGHNT and CDR2 is YENEEA. V shed 1 base and J 8 bases; nucleotides not matched to a gene: 0. CDR3 length: 14 amino acids. The CDR3 coding sequence is TGTGCCAGCAGCTTAGGGACTAGCGGGAGTACGCAGTATTTT. Translation: CASSLGTSGSTQYF.

The rearrangement links TRBV21-1 to TRBJ2-7; the table names TRBD1, a call not compared with the DNA. TRBV21-1 is reported as a pseudogene. This CDR3 contains 13 residues. CDR3 sequence reads: CASSILEGGGQYF. CDR3 DNA: TGTGCCAGCAGCATTCTCGAGGGTGGGGGACAGTACTTC.

J is TRBJ2-1 and V is TRBV28; D remains unclear. The CDR3 has 11 residues. Germline lookup yields CDR1 MDHEN and CDR2 SYDVKM. Trimming took 7 bases from V and 7 from J, leaving 8 bases between them. The CDR3 DNA is TGTGCCAGCAATATCGGGAATGAGCAGTTCTTC. Residues: CASNIGNEQFF.

A few counts support this clonotype. The chain carries TRBV4-3 and TRBJ2-3; TRBD1 is a possible D gene (6 bases). V was trimmed by 4 bases and J by 2 bases, leaving 16 bases between them. The CDR3 is made up of 16 amino acids. Germline loops: CDR1 LGHNA, CDR2 YSLEER. The CDR3 nucleotides are TGCGCCAGCAGCCCTTCAGTGGGGGCCGCCACAGATACGCAGTATTTT. It encodes CASSPSVGAATDTQYF.

This clonotype occurred a few times. CDR3 bases: TGTGCCAGTAGTACCCTCAGGACCCACTATGGCTACACCTTC. The encoded protein is CASSTLRTHYGYTF. The V call is TRBV19, the J call TRBJ1-2; no firm D call. With 4 bases removed from V and 3 bases from J, the gap between germline ends came to 12 bases. The CDR3 sequence is 14 residues long. CDR1 and CDR2 (germline): LNHDA, SQIVND (reference sequence).

The V gene is TRBV6-5, the J gene TRBJ2-3; 10 positions match TRBD1. J gave up 1 base and V 5 bases, and 6 bases lay outside the gene matches. This CDR3 spans 16 amino acids. Germline CDR1 and CDR2: MNHEY and SVGAGI. The CDR3: CASSRVGTGGTDTQYF. In DNA form, the CDR3 reads TGTGCCAGCAGTCGAGTAGGGACAGGGGGCACAGATACGCAGTATTTT.

This clonotype was counted only a few times. The chain joins TRBV6-6 to TRBJ2-1; the D gene is possibly TRBD2 (6 bases). The V end was cut by 5 bases, the J end by 10 bases, with 12 bases between. Germline CDR1 MNHNY, CDR2 SVGAGI (reference sequence). The CDR3 is made up of 12 amino acids. CDR3 sequence (DNA): TGTGCCAGCAGTCTTCTAGCGAGGGAGCAGTTCTTC. This translates into CASSLLAREQFF.

This clonotype occurred many times. In DNA form, the CDR3 reads TGCAGTGCCCCCCGGCGCAATGAGCAGTTCTTC. Residues: CSAPRRNEQFF. The gene calls are TRBV20-1 and TRBJ2-1; D is unclear. V was cut by 6 bases and J by 6 bases, with 9 bases left in between. Germline assignment: CDR1 DFQATT and CDR2 SNEGSKA (reference sequence). This CDR3 is 11 amino acids long.

V and J are TRBV20-1 and TRBJ2-1; D is undetermined. Trimming cost V 5 bases and J 7 bases, with 15 bases left between them. Germline V CDR1 and CDR2: DFQATT, SNEGSKA (reference sequence). This CDR3 is built from 13 residues. CDR3 sequence reads: CSAYALSGNEQFF. Here the CDR3 DNA reads TGCAGTGCTTATGCCCTAAGTGGGAATGAGCAGTTCTTC.

The chain is built from TRBV29-1 and TRBJ2-1, with 7 nucleotides matching TRBD2. The CDR3 sequence is 14 residues long. CDR1 and CDR2 from the germline V gene are SQVTM and ANQGSEA. The junction had 5 bases not matched to a gene; V was cut back by 5 bases and J by 1 base. The chain's CDR3 is CSVKAGASYNEQFF. DNA for the CDR3: TGCAGCGTTAAGGCGGGAGCGTCCTACAATGAGCAGTTCTTC.

This clonotype was observed a handful of times. This chain links TRBV14 with TRBJ1-1; D call uncertain. With 4 bases removed from V and 6 bases from J, the gap between germline ends came to 15 bases. This CDR3 has 14 amino acids. CDR1 and CDR2 from the germline V gene are SGHDN and FVKESK. The CDR3 here is CASSRLFGQSEAFF. The CDR3 DNA is TGTGCCAGCAGCCGGCTGTTCGGGCAGTCTGAAGCTTTCTTT.

This clonotype was seen repeatedly, ten times or more. The rearrangement uses TRBV29-1 and TRBJ1-1; tentatively, D is TRBD1 (5 bases). V shed 6 bases and J shed 2 bases, with 10 bases lying between them. Germline loops: CDR1 SQVTM, CDR2 ANQGSEA. This CDR3 is 12 amino acids long. The CDR3 nucleotides read TGCAGCGTATGGGACGGCAACACTGAAGCTTTCTTT. Its translation: CSVWDGNTEAFF.

This clonotype was recorded a few times. The genes are TRBV30 and TRBJ1-1; possible D gene TRBD1, 5 bases. V was trimmed by 4 bases and J by 0 bases, leaving 9 bases between them. The CDR3 length is 13 residues. Germline V gene sequence: CDR1 GTSNPN, CDR2 SVGIG (reference sequence). CDR3 residues: CAWTETVNTEAFF. In DNA, the CDR3 is TGTGCCTGGACGGAGACAGTGAACACTGAAGCTTTCTTT.

V gene TRBV2 combines with J gene TRBJ2-5; no reliable D call. Trimming cost V 2 bases and J 5 bases, with 9 bases left between them. Germline CDR1 is SNHLY and CDR2 is FYNNEI. CDR3 length equals 13 residues. The CDR3: CASSEQAVETQYF. The CDR3 DNA is TGTGCCAGCAGTGAACAGGCGGTGGAGACCCAGTACTTC.

This chain connects TRBV11-2 to TRBJ2-7; D gene unclear. The CDR3 is made up of 14 amino acids. CDR1 is SGHAT, CDR2 FQNNGV, per germline. With 1 base removed from V and 10 bases from J, the gap between germline ends came to 17 bases. The CDR3 bases are TGTGCCAGCAGCTTAGTGGGCGGCCCGAGTTCACAGTACTTC. Residues: CASSLVGGPSSQYF.

The chain joins TRBV3-1 to TRBJ2-5; D gene uncertain. Germline-derived CDR1 and CDR2 are LGHDT and YNNKEL (reference sequence). The CDR3 is made up of 13 amino acids. Trimming cost V 2 bases and J 5 bases, with 9 bases left between them. The CDR3 here is CASSQQLGETQYF. DNA for the CDR3: TGTGCCAGCAGCCAACAGCTGGGGGAGACCCAGTACTTC.

This chain connects TRBV7-2 to TRBJ2-3; D gene unclear. The CDR3 is 12 amino acids. Germline CDR1 SGHTA, CDR2 FQGNSA. V dropped 5 bases and J dropped 0 bases, with 3 bases sitting between them. The CDR3 spells CASSRSTDTQYF. The CDR3 region has the DNA TGTGCCAGCAGCCGAAGCACAGATACGCAGTATTTT.

The table lists this clonotype with a few counts. The CDR3 bases are TGTGCCAGCAGTTCCACCCCGTCCGGTCAGTACTTC. Amino acid sequence: CASSSTPSGQYF. This chain uses TRBV12-3 or TRBV12-4 with TRBJ2-4; D unclear. CDR3 length: 12 amino acids. V dropped 4 bases and J dropped 12 bases, with 13 bases sitting between them.

This clonotype was seen just once. This chain joins TRBV7-8 and TRBJ2-1, with 11 bases identical to TRBD2. The V gene end was trimmed by 6 bases and the J gene end by 7 bases; junction bases not matched to a gene: 11. The CDR3 length is 16 residues. The germline gives CDR1 SGHVS, CDR2 FQNEAQ. As DNA, the CDR3 is TGTGCCAGCAGTCCCCGCCGGCTAGCGGGAGGTAATGAGCAGTTCTTC. Translation: CASSPRRLAGGNEQFF.